Presented here are 30 T cell receptor beta chains from one specimen sequenced in a study of blood T cell repertoires in COVID-19. Profiled with immunoSEQ multiplex PCR; TCRdb holds only in-frame clones, not every one. This sample has under 200,000 clones, with about 82% found just once. The sample was peripheral blood. These receptors all come from a man in his 70s with active or convalescent COVID-19.

The genes are TRBV7-9 and TRBJ2-3; 12 bases match TRBD2. The CDR3 is made up of 18 amino acids. Germline lookup yields CDR1 SEHNR and CDR2 FQNEAQ (reference sequence). The V gene end was trimmed by 5 bases and the J gene end by 2 bases; junction bases not matched to a gene: 11. CDR3 nucleotide sequence: TGTGCCAGCAGCCGAGGAAAACTAGCGGGGGGATACACAGATACGCAGTATTTT. It specifies CASSRGKLAGGYTDTQYF.

The chain joins TRBV11-3 to TRBJ2-3; TRBD1 matches at 8 bases. From germline, CDR1 is SGHNT and CDR2 YENEEA. After removal of 2 bases from V and 3 bases from J, the junction contained 7 bases not matched to a gene. The CDR3 has 16 residues. CDR3 sequence (DNA): TGTGCCAGCAGCTTACGGGCAGGGGGCTTAACAGATACGCAGTATTTT. Translating it yields CASSLRAGGLTDTQYF.

The genes are TRBV29-1 and TRBJ2-7; the D gene is possibly TRBD2 (5 bases). Trimming stripped 7 bases from V and 6 bases from J, with 25 bases between. The CDR3 consists of 15 residues. In germline, CDR1 is SQVTM, CDR2 ANQGSEA. The CDR3: CSAGHETDARGEQYF. As DNA, the CDR3 is TGCAGCGCCGGCCATGAGACGGACGCTCGGGGCGAGCAGTACTTC.

This sequence joins TRBV7-2 and TRBJ1-4; the D is unclear. There are 14 residues in the CDR3. V lost 2 bases and J 5 bases, leaving 9 bases between the germline ends. CDR1 is SGHTA, CDR2 FQGNSA, per germline. The CDR3 DNA reads TGTGCCAGCAGCTTATTGCCGACAAATGAAAAACTGTTTTTT. Encoded protein: CASSLLPTNEKLFF.

This clone was seen a handful of times. The V gene is TRBV7-8, the J gene TRBJ1-1; 7 positions agree with TRBD1. The junction had 9 bases not matched to a gene; V was cut back by 8 bases and J by 3 bases. The CDR3 runs 14 residues. Germline V lookup: CDR1 SGHVS, CDR2 FQNEAQ. Here the CDR3 DNA reads TGTGCCAGCTCATCGGGACAGCTCTACACTGAAGCTTTCTTT. Protein sequence: CASSSGQLYTEAFF.

The DNA for the CDR3 is TGTGCCAGCAGCTTATTGGCGTCTAGCGAGGAGCTGTTTTTT. This codes for CASSLLASSEELFF. V is TRBV7-9 and J is TRBJ2-2; weak D call: TRBD2 (6 bases). Looked up from germline, CDR1 is SEHNR and CDR2 is FQNEAQ (reference sequence). The CDR3 length is 14 residues. V was shortened by 2 bases and J by 10 bases, with 14 bases between the two germline ends.

The rearrangement links TRBV7-8 to TRBJ1-2; TRBD1 is a possible D gene (6 bases). In germline, CDR1 is SGHVS, CDR2 FQNEAQ. Trimming removed 5 bases from V and 5 bases from J, with 21 bases in between. The CDR3 contains 16 residues. CDR3 protein: CASSDRTLKRWYGYTF. The DNA for the CDR3 is TGTGCCAGCAGCGACAGGACACTCAAAAGGTGGTATGGCTACACCTTC.

The chain couples TRBV20-1 to TRBJ2-7; TRBD1 is a possible D gene (6 bases). Trimming stripped 6 bases from V and 6 bases from J, with 12 bases between. The CDR3 totals 11 residues. CDR1 is DFQATT, CDR2 SNEGSKA, per germline (reference sequence). CDR3 DNA: TGCAGTGCGGCGTCAGGGGTCGAGCAGTACTTC. This codes for CSAASGVEQYF.

V and J are TRBV29-1 and TRBJ2-1; 9 nucleotides match TRBD1. Germline CDR1 and CDR2: SQVTM and ANQGSEA. The J segment lost 3 bases and the V segment lost 5 bases, leaving 23 bases of the junction unmatched. The CDR3 runs to 20 residues. CDR3 sequence reads: CSVFRFGTGKPLTLYNEQFF. CDR3 DNA: TGCAGCGTTTTCCGTTTCGGGACAGGGAAGCCCTTAACCCTCTACAATGAGCAGTTCTTC.

This chain uses TRBV7-6 with TRBJ1-2, with D hard to call. Per germline, CDR1 SGHVS and CDR2 FNYEAQ. Trimming took 1 base from V and 1 from J, leaving 10 bases between them. The CDR3 is 15 residues long. The CDR3 loop is CASSLGGQDNYGYTF. The CDR3, as DNA: TGTGCCAGCAGCTTAGGAGGGCAGGATAACTATGGCTACACCTTC.

The chain carries TRBV30 and TRBJ2-1; TRBD2 agrees at 9 bases. CDR3 size: 13 residues. V lost 5 bases to trimming and J lost 5 bases; unmatched junction nucleotides: 4. In germline, CDR1 is GTSNPN, CDR2 SVGIG (reference sequence). CDR3 sequence (DNA): TGTGCCTGGGAGCTAGCGGGGAACAATGAGCAGTTCTTC. This sequence encodes CAWELAGNNEQFF. Variable domain in full (rest from reference TRBV30 and TRBJ2-1): SQTIHQWPATLVQPVGSPLSLECTVEGTSNPNLYWYRQAAGRGLQLLFYSVGIGQISSEVPQNLSASRPQDRQFILSSKKLLLSDSGFYLCAWELAGNNEQFFGPGTRLTVL.

As to this clone: The junction shows a germline mismatch at one end, possibly a read error. The V and J genes are TRBV7-7 and TRBJ2-4; D uncertain. The CDR3 totals 13 residues. Looked up from germline, CDR1 is SSHAT and CDR2 is FNYEAQ (reference sequence). The CDR3 loop reads CASSPLAKNIQYF. For the CDR3, the DNA is TGTGCTAGCAGCCCACTAGCCAAAAACATTCAGTACTTC. The full variable domain, rest sourced from reference TRBV7-7 and TRBJ2-4, is GAGVSQSPRYKVTKRGQDVTLRCDPISSHATLYWYQQALGQGPEFLTYFNYEAQPDKSGLPSDRFSAERPEGSISTLTIQRTEQRDSAMYRCASSPLAKNIQYFGAGTRLSVL.

This clone occurred once. The gene calls are TRBV6-5 and TRBJ1-4; D remains ambiguous. The germline V and J ends were trimmed by 7 bases and 8 bases, with 14 bases remaining between them. The CDR3 length is 13 residues. Germline lookup yields CDR1 MNHEY and CDR2 SVGAGI. The CDR3 bases are TGTGCCAGCACCTATTCCTCGGGAGAAAAACTGTTTTTT. Its translation is CASTYSSGEKLFF.

This clone has just one count. The chain links TRBV11-3 to TRBJ2-3; D unclear. V was cut by 0 bases and J by 5 bases, with 6 bases left in between. CDR1 SGHNT and CDR2 YENEEA come from the germline V gene. The CDR3 has 13 amino acids. CDR3 coding DNA: TGTGCCAGCAGCTTAGATCTAGAAGATACGCAGTATTTT. Translating it yields CASSLDLEDTQYF.

The chain has TRBV5-1 and TRBJ1-2; 7 nucleotides match TRBD1. The CDR3 is 13 amino acids. Germline CDR1 SGHRS, CDR2 YFSETQ. With V trimmed by 0 bases and J by 10 bases, 6 bases remained unmatched. CDR3 sequence reads: CASSLGQGDLYTF. CDR3 nucleotides: TGCGCCAGCAGCTTGGGACAGGGAGACCTCTACACCTTC.

This chain joins TRBV19 and TRBJ2-4, with TRBD2 identical over 11 bases. Germline-derived CDR1 and CDR2 are LNHDA and SQIVND (reference sequence). The J segment lost 5 bases and the V segment lost 5 bases, leaving 8 bases of the junction unmatched. This CDR3 region has 16 residues. The DNA for the CDR3 is TGTGCCAGTAGTGCCCCTCTAGCGGGGGGTCAAAACATTCAGTACTTC. Protein: CASSAPLAGGQNIQYF.

This clone was counted between two and nine times. The chain is built from TRBV18 and TRBJ2-7; D remains unclear. The CDR3 consists of 12 residues. V lost 3 bases, J lost 3 bases, and 6 bases lay in between. Germline V CDR1 and CDR2: KGHSH, LQKENI. CDR3 sequence: CASSPTGYEQYF. CDR3 in DNA: TGTGCCAGCTCACCCACCGGCTACGAGCAGTACTTC. The whole variable domain, filled in from reference TRBV18 and TRBJ2-7, reads NAGVMQNPRHLVRRRGQEARLRCSPMKGHSHVYWYRQLPEEGLKFMVYLQKENIIDESGMPKERFSAEFPKEGPSILRIQQVVRGDSAAYFCASSPTGYEQYFGPGTRLTVT.

The V gene is TRBV6-2 or TRBV6-3, the J gene TRBJ2-1; 9 positions match TRBD2. The CDR3 loop spans 19 amino acids. V lost 0 bases and J lost 3; bases outside the gene matches: 12. CDR1 is MNHEY and CDR2 is SVGEGT in the germline V gene. CDR3 coding DNA: TGTGCCAGCAGTTACTCGGCGCGGGGGGGAGTGTATTTCTACAATGAGCAGTTCTTC. Its translation: CASSYSARGGVYFYNEQFF.

The V gene is TRBV28, the J gene TRBJ2-3; D is possibly TRBD2 (6 bases). V was trimmed by 6 bases and J by 7 bases, leaving 14 bases between them. The CDR3 sequence is 13 residues long. The germline V gene has CDR1 MDHEN and CDR2 SYDVKM. Here the CDR3 DNA reads TGTGCCAGCAGCGGGAGAGGAGTGAATACGCAGTATTTT. The encoded protein is CASSGRGVNTQYF.

The rearrangement uses TRBV3-1 (or the pseudogene TRBV3-2) and TRBJ2-2, with a possible D match to TRBD1 (5 bases). Germline V gives CDR1 LGHDT, CDR2 YNNKEL (reference sequence). The CDR3 covers 15 residues. Trimming pared 4 bases from V and 0 bases from J, leaving 9 bases between. The CDR3 protein is CASSPQTANTGELFF. The DNA for the CDR3 is TGTGCCAGCAGCCCCCAGACAGCGAACACCGGGGAGCTGTTTTTT.

The V gene is TRBV5-4, the J gene TRBJ2-5; TRBD2 matches at 8 bases. V shed 4 bases, J shed 5 bases, and the junction held 13 bases outside the gene matches. Germline V gene data show CDR1 as SGHNT and CDR2 as YYREEE (reference sequence). The CDR3 is made up of 16 amino acids. The CDR3 bases are TGTGCCAGCAGCATGAAGAAGGGGTCGGGGGGGGAGACCCAGTACTTC. It codes for CASSMKKGSGGETQYF.

In the case of this clone: The sample carries other DNA sequences with the same CDR3. The chain's CDR3 is CASSPQGAGQPQHF. CDR3 sequence (DNA): TGCGCCAGCAGCCCACAGGGGGCCGGGCAGCCCCAGCATTTT. This chain connects TRBV5-1 to TRBJ1-5; 9 nucleotides line up with TRBD1. Trimming cost V 4 bases and J 7 bases; bases outside gene matches: 6. From germline, CDR1 is SGHRS and CDR2 YFSETQ. The CDR3 runs 14 residues.

The chain has TRBV2 and TRBJ2-2; possible D gene TRBD2, 5 bases. Per germline, CDR1 SNHLY and CDR2 FYNNEI. Trimming shortened V by 11 bases and J by 7 bases, and 20 bases separated the two germline ends. This CDR3 contains 14 residues. The CDR3 here is CASFGEGFRGELFF. DNA of the CDR3: TGTGCCTCCTTCGGGGAAGGGTTTCGCGGGGAGCTGTTTTTT.

The chain recombines TRBV20-1 with TRBJ2-5, with TRBD2 as a possible D gene (6 bases). CDR1 and CDR2 from the germline V gene are DFQATT and SNEGSKA (reference sequence). The CDR3 extends over 11 amino acids. With 4 bases removed from V and 7 bases from J, the gap between germline ends came to 10 bases. The CDR3 spells CSAKGGVTQYF. CDR3 DNA: TGCAGTGCTAAGGGCGGGGTGACCCAGTACTTC.

On this clone: The sample contains more than one DNA sequence encoding this CDR3. The chain carries TRBV3-1 (or the pseudogene TRBV3-2) and TRBJ2-7; D gene ambiguous. The CDR3 consists of 14 residues. Trimming shortened V by 1 base and J by 4 bases, and 11 bases separated the two germline ends. Germline V gene data show CDR1 as LGHDT and CDR2 as YNNKEL (reference sequence). The CDR3 nucleotides are TGTGCCAGCAGCCAAGTGGCAGGTTCGTACGAGCAGTACTTC. Its protein is CASSQVAGSYEQYF.

The chain couples TRBV7-2 to TRBJ1-3; tentative D call: TRBD1 (5 bases). The CDR3 has 16 residues. Trimming pared 3 bases from V and 0 bases from J, leaving 12 bases between. Germline values: CDR1 SGHTA, CDR2 FQGNSA. The CDR3 spells CASSLQAGNSGNTIYF. CDR3 bases: TGTGCCAGCAGCTTGCAGGCAGGGAACTCTGGAAACACCATATATTTT.

The chain links TRBV6-1 to TRBJ2-1; D not resolved. Germline loops: CDR1 MNHNS, CDR2 SASEGT. CDR3 length: 11 amino acids. V was clipped by 5 bases and J by 8 bases, with 7 bases between them. CDR3 in DNA: TGTGCCAGCAGTTCCCAGGATGAGCAGTTCTTC. This encodes CASSSQDEQFF.

The table lists this clone with a few counts. The chain has TRBV27 and TRBJ2-5; 12 bases map to TRBD2. From germline, CDR1 is MNHEY and CDR2 SMNVEV (reference sequence). V was pared by 5 bases and J by 4 bases, with 5 bases of the junction left unmatched. The CDR3 has 15 amino acids. CDR3 loop: CASSPPGLAGETQYF. The CDR3 DNA is TGTGCCAGCAGTCCCCCGGGACTAGCGGGAGAGACCCAGTACTTC.

The rearrangement links TRBV6-5 to TRBJ1-2, with 7 bases aligning to TRBD1. This CDR3 spans 13 amino acids. Trimming took 8 bases from V and 1 from J; bases not matched to a gene: 4. From germline, CDR1 is MNHEY and CDR2 SVGAGI. The CDR3 sequence is CASQGQNNYGYTF. CDR3 in DNA: TGTGCCAGCCAGGGACAGAATAACTATGGCTACACCTTC.

This clone was counted a few times. V usage is TRBV4-1 and J usage is TRBJ2-7; 10 positions match TRBD2. The ends lost 8 bases at V and 5 bases at J; junction bases unmatched: 9. Germline CDR1 reads MGHRA; CDR2 reads YSYEKL. The length of the CDR3 is 14 residues. CDR3 nucleotide sequence: TGCGCCAGCTCACAGCGGGAGGGCCCACACGAGCAGTACTTC. It is translated as CASSQREGPHEQYF.